These T cell receptor beta chains were read from a single sample in a study of cytomegalovirus exposure and HLA in healthy donors. This table comes from immunoSEQ multiplex PCR, and its TCRdb copy is limited to in-frame clones, with some not included. The sample records 150,000 to 200,000 clones, roughly 74% being singletons. Sequenced input: PBMCs. These receptors were taken from a male donor in good health and CMV-seronegative. Both conserved end residues are part of each CDR3. The order of the fields is clone size, J gene, D gene, V gene, CDR3 DNA, CDR3 protein. D genes are given only for firm matches. Clone size, where shown, is once, few, many, or a class for clones that have expanded.

>NA|TRBJ2-5|TRBD2|TRBV6-1
TGTGCCACCCTCCCGGGACTAGCCACAGAGACCCAGTACTTC
CATLPGLATETQYF
>once|TRBJ1-2|TRBD1|TRBV7-2
TGTGCCAGCAGCTCCCGGACAGGCCTGCCCAATGGCTACACCTTC
CASSSRTGLPNGYTF
>NA|TRBJ2-1|TRBD1|TRBV27
TGTGCCAGCAGAGGGACAGGTAGAGGCAATGAGCAGTTCTTC
CASRGTGRGNEQFF
>NA|TRBJ1-2|NA|TRBV5-4
TGTGCCAGCAGCCTGACGGCCTACGGAGGGGGCTACACCTTC
CASSLTAYGGGYTF
>NA|TRBJ1-6|TRBD1|TRBV4-1
TGCGCCAGCAGCCCACGGACAGGGCAAAACTCCTATAATTCACCCCTCCACTTT
CASSPRTGQNSYNSPLHF
>NA|TRBJ1-1|NA|TRBV5-1
TGCGCCAGCAGCTTGGGGGGCTCGGGTCAGAACACTGAAGCTTTCTTT
CASSLGGSGQNTEAFF
>NA|TRBJ2-7|TRBD2|TRBV14
TGTGCCAGCAGCCAAATACGGGAGGGCCATAAGTTGTACGAGCAGTACTTC
CASSQIREGHKLYEQYF
>NA|TRBJ1-6|NA|TRBV7-9
TGTTCCAGCAGCTTAGTTGAGGGCTCGGGATATTCACCCCTCCACTTT
CSSSLVEGSGYSPLHF
>NA|TRBJ2-6|NA|TRBV28
TGTGCCAGCACAGGCCACTCTGGGGCCAACGTCCTGACTTTC
CASTGHSGANVLTF
>few|TRBJ2-5|TRBD2|TRBV18
TGTGCCAGCTCACCTCTCTCTAGCGGCCAAGAGACCCAGTACTTC
CASSPLSSGQETQYF
>few|TRBJ1-1|TRBD1|TRBV5-1
TGCGCCAGCAGCGACCGGGACAGGGGATCCCCTGAAGCTTTCTTT
CASSDRDRGSPEAFF
>NA|TRBJ2-5|TRBD2|TRBV27
TGTGCCAGCAACAGGTCTAGCGGGAGGTTGGGGGAGACCCAGTACTTC
CASNRSSGRLGETQYF
>once|TRBJ2-1|TRBD2|TRBV7-8
TGTGCCAGCAGCCCCTCTAGCGGGAATTACAATGAGCAGTTCTTC
CASSPSSGNYNEQFF
>few|TRBJ2-1|NA|TRBV19
TGTGCCAGTAGTATCTCCGGGACATACAATGAGCAGTTCTTC
CASSISGTYNEQFF
>once|TRBJ2-1|TRBD2|TRBV13
TGTGCCAGCAGCTCCACTAGCGGGGGGATTAGGGTTGAGCAGTTCTTC
CASSSTSGGIRVEQFF
>NA|TRBJ2-5|TRBD2|TRBV6-5
TGTGCCAGTAGACGCCAGGGCGGGAGTCAAGAGACCCAGTACTTC
CASRRQGGSQETQYF
>NA|TRBJ2-5|NA|TRBV27
TGTGCCAGCAGTTTAAGAGCGGCTAGACAAGAGACCCAGTACTTC
CASSLRAARQETQYF
>NA|TRBJ2-6|NA|TRBV5-6
TGTGCCAGCAGCTGGGCCGGGGTAGGGGCCAACGTCCTGACTTTC
CASSWAGVGANVLTF
>NA|TRBJ2-3|TRBD2|TRBV18
TGTGCCAGCTCACCTAATAGCGGGGGAGCAGCAGATACGCAGTATTTT
CASSPNSGGAADTQYF
>NA|TRBJ2-2|NA|TRBV2
TGTGCCAGCAAGTGGACAGTAAACACCGGGGAGCTGTTTTTT
CASKWTVNTGELFF
>NA|TRBJ2-7|TRBD1|TRBV10-3
TGTGCCATCGGTGTCAGCTCCGACAGGGTAGCCCCCTACGAGCAGTACTTC
CAIGVSSDRVAPYEQYF
>NA|TRBJ1-1|NA|TRBV5-1
TGCGCCAGCAGCGCAGGACTCATTAACACTGAAGCTTTCTTT
CASSAGLINTEAFF
>NA|TRBJ2-7|TRBD2|TRBV27
TGTGCCAGCAGTTCAGGGACTACCTACGAGCAGTACTTC
CASSSGTTYEQYF
>NA|TRBJ2-7|TRBD1|TRBV2
TGTGCCAGCAGCGAGACAGGGGCCCTAGTCTACGAGCAGTACTTC
CASSETGALVYEQYF
>NA|TRBJ2-7|TRBD1|TRBV7-3
TGTGCCAGCAGCCACTCGGGACAGAACTACGAGCAGTACTTC
CASSHSGQNYEQYF
>NA|TRBJ2-7|NA|TRBV4-3
TGCGCCAGCAGCCAAGATCCCCTCAGCTACGAGCAGTACTTC
CASSQDPLSYEQYF
>few|TRBJ2-1|NA|TRBV7-9
TGTGCCAGCAGCCCTACATATTGGGGGCCTAAGGACAATGAGCAGTTCTTC
CASSPTYWGPKDNEQFF
>few|TRBJ1-1|NA|TRBV28
TGTGCCAGCAGTCACGCCATAGGGGGGGGGAACACTGAAGCTTTCTTT
CASSHAIGGGNTEAFF
>few|TRBJ2-1|TRBD2|TRBV5-1
TGCGCCAGCAGCTTGTCCGGGACTAGCGGATTAAATGAGCAGTTCTTC
CASSLSGTSGLNEQFF
>few|TRBJ1-1|TRBD1|TRBV25-1
TGTGCCAGCGGCCGGGGCAGGGGGAAAGGAGACACTGAAGCTTTCTTT
CASGRGRGKGDTEAFF
>many|TRBJ1-1|NA|TRBV6-1
TGTGCCAGCAGTGACGGGTTAGAAAGCACTGAAGCTTTCTTT
CASSDGLESTEAFF
>few|TRBJ1-2|TRBD1|TRBV6-6
TGTGCCAGCCGCCGGACAGGGTTGGGCCCAGGCTACACCTTC
CASRRTGLGPGYTF
>few|TRBJ2-3|NA|TRBV4-3
TGCGCCAGCAGCCAAGCAGGGTTAGACACAGATACGCAGTATTTT
CASSQAGLDTDTQYF
>NA|TRBJ2-5|NA|TRBV5-1
TGCGCCAGCAGGATAGCGGTTCAAGAGACCCAGTACTTC
CASRIAVQETQYF
>NA|TRBJ2-6|NA|TRBV6-5
TGTGCCAGCAGTTACTCCCTGGGGGCAGGGGCCAACGTCCTGACTTTC
CASSYSLGAGANVLTF
>NA|TRBJ2-3|TRBD2|TRBV4-1
TGCGCCAGCAGCCAAGGTTTTATACGGGGGGGGGTCACAGATACGCAGTATTTT
CASSQGFIRGGVTDTQYF